This TCR beta chain was observed in a study of early T cells in non-severe SARS-CoV-2 infection. Across the study: The sequenced material was bulk RNA from unsorted whole blood, and its chains were unpaired. Regarding the study as a whole: VDJdb matching skewed toward anti-spike CD8 responses, missing private and CD4 specificities.

Unique molecular identifiers (one per individual cDNA molecule) were attached. TCRdb re-called the 5' RACE reads with MiXCR, one entry per CDR3 protein. This table holds approximately 73,000 distinct CDR3 sequences, roughly 13% found once. This clonotype has just a few counts. The antigen is undetermined. V was trimmed by 6 bases and J by 8 bases, leaving 13 bases between them. This CDR3 is built from 12 residues. From germline, CDR1 is SNHLY and CDR2 FYNNEI. The source of this sequence is an adult who was a healthcare worker with PCR-confirmed SARS-CoV-2 infection or an uninfected control (not recorded which). The chain joins TRBV2 to TRBJ1-1, with a weak D call TRBD1 (5 bases). The sample was whole blood. The CDR3 DNA reads TGTGCCAGCAGGGCGGACATTACGGAAGCTTTCTTT. Translation gives CASRADITEAFF.